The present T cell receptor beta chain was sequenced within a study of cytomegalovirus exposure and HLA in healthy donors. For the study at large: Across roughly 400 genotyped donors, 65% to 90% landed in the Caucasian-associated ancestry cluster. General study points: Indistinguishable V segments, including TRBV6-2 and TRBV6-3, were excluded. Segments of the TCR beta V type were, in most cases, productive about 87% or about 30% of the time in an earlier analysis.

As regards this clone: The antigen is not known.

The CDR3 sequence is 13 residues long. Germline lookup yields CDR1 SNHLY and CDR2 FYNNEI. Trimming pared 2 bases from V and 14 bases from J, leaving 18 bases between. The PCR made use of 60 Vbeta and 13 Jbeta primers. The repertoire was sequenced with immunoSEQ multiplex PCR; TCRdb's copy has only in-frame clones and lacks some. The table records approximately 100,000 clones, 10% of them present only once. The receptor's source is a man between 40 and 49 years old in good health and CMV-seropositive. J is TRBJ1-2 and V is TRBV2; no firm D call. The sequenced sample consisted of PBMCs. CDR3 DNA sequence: TGTGCCAGCAGTGAAATCCGAGACCGCACCGGGACCTTC. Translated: CASSEIRDRTGTF.